The 23 T cell receptor beta chains listed next were all sequenced from one sample in a study of T-cell memory formation after mild COVID-19. TCRdb recomputed calls from the 5' RACE reads with MiXCR, one row per CDR3 protein. The sample shows roughly 250,000 distinct CDR3 sequences, over 15% of them seen only once. Sequenced sample: PBMCs or a T cell subset sorted from them (not recorded which). These receptors were obtained from a young man who had mild COVID-19 (a few samples of this study predate the infection). Cell type and time point are not known.

This rearrangement joins TRBV4-3 to TRBJ2-4; no firm D call. Germline CDR1 LGHNA, CDR2 YSLEER. The CDR3 totals 12 residues. V lost 5 bases and J 11 bases, leaving 13 bases between the germline ends. The CDR3 sequence is CASSVRDGLQYF. In DNA form, the CDR3 reads TGCGCCAGCAGCGTACGTGATGGGCTTCAGTACTTC.

The chain uses TRBV27 and TRBJ2-2, with D tentatively TRBD1 (5 bases). Germline loops: CDR1 MNHEY, CDR2 SMNVEV (reference sequence). This CDR3 has 15 amino acids. The germline V and J ends were trimmed by 7 bases and 1 base, with 13 bases remaining between them. Here the CDR3 DNA reads TGTGCCAGCACCTGGCGCAGGGTGAACACCGGGGAGCTGTTTTTT. It yields the protein CASTWRRVNTGELFF.

The rearrangement joins TRBV20-1 to TRBJ2-3, with 10 bases identical to TRBD2. Germline V gene data show CDR1 as DFQATT and CDR2 as SNEGSKA (reference sequence). The CDR3 length is 16 residues. J gave up 1 base and V 2 bases, and 6 bases lay outside the gene matches. The CDR3 DNA reads TGCAGTGCTAGAACGTCTCTAGCGGGGGGCACAGATACGCAGTATTTT. It translates to CSARTSLAGGTDTQYF.

This chain connects TRBV5-1 to TRBJ2-1; 7 bases line up with TRBD1. This CDR3 is built from 16 residues. J lost 9 bases, V lost 2 bases, and 14 bases had no gene match. Germline V lookup: CDR1 SGHRS, CDR2 YFSETQ. The CDR3 DNA sequence: TGCGCCAGCAGCTTTACCGGGACAGATAGATTCGGTGAGCAGTTCTTC. Residues: CASSFTGTDRFGEQFF.

The chain recombines TRBV3-1 with TRBJ1-5; D may be TRBD1 (5 bases). The germline gives CDR1 LGHDT, CDR2 YNNKEL (reference sequence). There are 13 residues in the CDR3. Trimming pared 7 bases from V and 4 bases from J, leaving 11 bases between. The CDR3 DNA sequence: TGTGCCAGCACCCCGGGGCCGAATCAGCCCCAGCATTTT. As protein: CASTPGPNQPQHF. Using reference TRBV3-1 and TRBJ1-5 for the parts outside the CDR3, the full variable domain is DTAVSQTPKYLVTQMGNDKSIKCEQNLGHDTMYWYKQDSKKFLKIMFSYNNKELIINETVPNRFSPKSPDKAHLNLHINSLELGDSAVYFCASTPGPNQPQHFGDGTRLSIL.

The rearrangement links TRBV24-1 to TRBJ1-1, with 7 bases aligning to TRBD1. Germline V CDR1 and CDR2: KGHDR, SFDVKD. The CDR3 extends over 13 amino acids. V lost 3 bases to trimming and J lost 5 bases; unmatched junction nucleotides: 2. CDR3 loop: CATSDGDSTEAFF. The CDR3 coding sequence is TGTGCCACCAGTGATGGGGACAGTACTGAAGCTTTCTTT.

The table lists this clonotype with a few counts. CDR3 DNA: TGTGCCAGCAGCCCAGGGACAGCGAACACCGGGGAGCTGTTTTTT. This translates into CASSPGTANTGELFF. The V gene is TRBV9, the J gene TRBJ2-2, with 7 bases identical to TRBD1. The germline gives CDR1 SGDLS, CDR2 YYNGEE. The CDR3 covers 15 residues. Trimming took 4 bases from V and 0 from J; bases not matched to a gene: 3.

This clonotype was detected a few times. The chain uses TRBV10-3 and TRBJ2-3, with D unresolved. Trimming took 5 bases from V and 2 from J, leaving 5 bases between them. The CDR3 totals 12 residues. The germline V gene has CDR1 ENHRY and CDR2 SYGVKD. CDR3 nucleotides: TGTGCCATCAGTAAGAACACAGATACGCAGTATTTT. Translation: CAISKNTDTQYF.

This clonotype was picked up many times. V is TRBV5-1 and J is TRBJ2-1; 12 nucleotides align to TRBD2. CDR3 length: 17 residues. Trimming removed 4 bases from V and 5 bases from J; junction bases left unmatched: 10. The germline CDR1 and CDR2 sequences are SGHRS and YFSETQ. The CDR3 loop reads CASSLRLAGDNDNEQFF. CDR3 nucleotide sequence: TGCGCCAGCAGCCTACGACTAGCGGGGGATAACGACAATGAGCAGTTCTTC.

J is TRBJ2-1 and V is TRBV24-1; D perhaps matches TRBD2 (6 bases). V was trimmed by 3 bases and J by 5 bases, leaving 13 bases between them. This CDR3 region has 15 residues. Germline V CDR1 and CDR2: KGHDR, SFDVKD. The CDR3 spells CATSDSGRGNNEQFF. The CDR3 DNA reads as TGTGCCACCAGTGATAGTGGACGGGGGAACAATGAGCAGTTCTTC.

J is TRBJ1-6 and V is TRBV10-3, with 9 nucleotides matching TRBD1. This CDR3 is 16 amino acids long. Trimming cost V 4 bases and J 8 bases; bases outside gene matches: 9. Germline CDR1 ENHRY, CDR2 SYGVKD. CDR3 in amino acids: CAISAGTGLDDSPLHF. The CDR3 region has the DNA TGTGCCATCAGTGCCGGGACAGGGTTGGATGATTCACCCCTCCACTTT.

This chain joins TRBV7-3 and TRBJ2-5, with TRBD1 matching 9 bases. Germline CDR1 SGHTA, CDR2 FQGTGA. Trimming at V came to 5 bases and at J to 5 bases, leaving 9 bases not matched to a gene. The CDR3 runs 15 residues. CDR3 in amino acids: CASSPRTGVGETQYF. The CDR3 coding sequence is TGTGCCAGCAGCCCCCGGACAGGGGTTGGGGAGACCCAGTACTTC.

This chain joins TRBV28 and TRBJ2-1, with TRBD2 matching over 7 bases. Germline CDR1 MDHEN, CDR2 SYDVKM. This CDR3 is 15 amino acids long. The trim removed 1 base at V and 0 bases at J, leaving 0 bases unmatched. Here the CDR3 reads CASSLSSGSYNEQFF. As DNA, the CDR3 is TGTGCCAGCAGTTTATCTAGCGGCTCCTACAATGAGCAGTTCTTC.

This clonotype was detected a few times. The chain uses TRBV5-1 and TRBJ1-1, with D possibly matching TRBD1 (6 bases). The CDR3 length is 15 residues. V lost 3 bases and J lost 0, with 12 bases in between. Germline V gene lookup returns CDR1 SGHRS and CDR2 YFSETQ. CDR3 sequence reads: CASSSGTLMNTEAFF. DNA for the CDR3: TGCGCCAGCAGCTCCGGGACACTCATGAACACTGAAGCTTTCTTT.

This clonotype was recorded at least ten times. J is TRBJ2-7 and V is TRBV5-5; a possible D gene is TRBD1 (5 bases). CDR1 is SGHKS, CDR2 YYEKEE, per germline (reference sequence). CDR3 length equals 15 residues. The V end lost 1 base, the J end lost 4 bases, and 15 bases lay between the germline ends. CDR3 protein: CASSLLGAGMYEQYF. The CDR3 region has the DNA TGTGCCAGCAGCTTGCTCGGCGCAGGGATGTACGAGCAGTACTTC.

The rearrangement joins TRBV29-1 to TRBJ1-5; D might be TRBD1 (5 bases). CDR3 length: 13 residues. Germline CDR1 and CDR2: SQVTM and ANQGSEA. V lost 5 bases and J 5 bases, leaving 13 bases between the germline ends. In DNA form, the CDR3 reads TGCAGCGTTTTACCAGGGAAGGATCAGCCCCAGCATTTT. It specifies CSVLPGKDQPQHF. Drawing the rest from reference TRBV29-1 and TRBJ1-5, the complete variable domain is SAVISQKPSRDICQRGTSLTIQCQVDSQVTMMFWYRQQPGQSLTLIATANQGSEATYESGFVIDKFPISRPNLTFSTLTVSNMSPEDSSIYLCSVLPGKDQPQHFGDGTRLSIL.

The chain links TRBV25-1 to TRBJ2-4, with D unresolved. This CDR3 comprises 16 residues. Per the germline V gene, CDR1 is MGHDK and CDR2 is SYGVNS. V lost 1 base, J lost 0 bases, and 10 bases lay in between. CDR3 DNA sequence: TGTGCCAGCAGTGAATTAGGCGGCGGAGCCAAAAACATTCAGTACTTC. This encodes CASSELGGGAKNIQYF.

J is TRBJ1-4 and V is TRBV19; D is ambiguous. CDR3 size: 15 residues. Trimming removed 5 bases at V and 6 bases at J, with 16 bases between. Germline V lookup: CDR1 LNHDA, CDR2 SQIVND (reference sequence). CDR3 loop: CASSGETRLDEKLFF. In DNA, the CDR3 is TGTGCCAGTAGTGGAGAAACAAGGCTGGATGAAAAACTGTTTTTT.

V gene TRBV7-3 combines with J gene TRBJ2-1; D may be TRBD2 (5 bases). CDR1 and CDR2 (germline): SGHTA, FQGTGA. The CDR3 length is 13 residues. V was cut by 6 bases and J by 7 bases, with 13 bases left in between. The CDR3 bases are TGTGCCAGCAGGAATCCGGGCGGGAATGAGCAGTTCTTC. This translates into CASRNPGGNEQFF.

This clonotype was recorded a few times. Since a much larger clone is just one base distant, this may be a read error. The chain employs TRBV5-1 and TRBJ2-1; 7 bases are shared with TRBD1. The CDR3 runs 14 residues. Germline trimming cut 1 base from V and 3 bases from J; bases unmatched to any gene: 1. Germline values: CDR1 SGHRS, CDR2 YFSETQ. The CDR3 region has the DNA TGCGCCAGCAGCTTGTGGACAGGCTACAATGAGCAGTTCTTC. Protein sequence: CASSLWTGYNEQFF.

In this sample, this clonotype turned up many times. The V call is TRBV5-1, the J call TRBJ1-6; 8 bases match TRBD1. V gave up 4 bases and J gave up 7 bases; unmatched junction bases: 13. Germline CDR1 and CDR2: SGHRS and YFSETQ. The length of the CDR3 is 17 residues. The CDR3 DNA is TGCGCCAGCAGCCCGGGCGACAGGGGTTGGGGGAATTCACCCCTCCACTTT. It codes for CASSPGDRGWGNSPLHF.

This sequence joins TRBV5-1 and TRBJ2-7; TRBD1 matches at 7 bases. Per germline, CDR1 SGHRS and CDR2 YFSETQ. V was pared by 0 bases and J by 5 bases, with 5 bases of the junction left unmatched. The CDR3 spans 14 residues. CDR3 region: CASSLGIDRDEQYV. The CDR3 region has the DNA TGCGCCAGCAGCTTGGGGATAGACAGGGACGAGCAGTACGTC.

The chain recombines TRBV27 with TRBJ1-1, with 10 bases identical to TRBD1. CDR3 length: 13 residues. The germline gives CDR1 MNHEY, CDR2 SMNVEV (reference sequence). J was trimmed by 6 bases and V by 6 bases; bases with no gene match: 4. CDR3 amino acids: CASRGTGASEAFF. DNA of the CDR3: TGTGCCAGCAGGGGGACAGGGGCTTCTGAAGCTTTCTTT.